This entry concerns a single TCR beta chain. The antigen is not known. Time point reported: blood 2 weeks post-SBRT. Treatment noted: 15 Gy SBRT to primary tumor, nephrectomy 4 weeks later. The patient's renal cell carcinoma had clear cell pathology. TCRdb keeps only in-frame clones here, not all; method: immunoSEQ multiplex PCR. This table has some 76,000 clones, 82% appearing once. This entry belongs to a study of radiation and T cells in renal cell carcinoma. Study in general: Nephrectomy followed 15 Gy stereotactic body radiation by 4 weeks. Study findings and constraints: In blood, top tumor clones expanded by 2 weeks, shrinking by 4. No pretreatment tumor biopsies were available for baseline clonotypes.

The CDR3 loop spans 12 amino acids. The V end lost 4 bases, the J end lost 6 bases, and 10 bases lay between the germline ends. The germline V gene encodes CDR1 SQVTM and CDR2 ANQGSEA. The rearrangement joins TRBV29-1 to TRBJ2-1; possibly TRBD1 or TRBD2 for D (5 bases each). The clonotype originates from a man in his 60s with renal cell carcinoma. The sample consisted of blood, taken from a patient whose treatment included radiotherapy and nephrectomy. The CDR3 nucleotides are TGCAGCGTTGCGGGGCCAATCAATGAGCAGTTCTTC. It codes for CSVAGPINEQFF.